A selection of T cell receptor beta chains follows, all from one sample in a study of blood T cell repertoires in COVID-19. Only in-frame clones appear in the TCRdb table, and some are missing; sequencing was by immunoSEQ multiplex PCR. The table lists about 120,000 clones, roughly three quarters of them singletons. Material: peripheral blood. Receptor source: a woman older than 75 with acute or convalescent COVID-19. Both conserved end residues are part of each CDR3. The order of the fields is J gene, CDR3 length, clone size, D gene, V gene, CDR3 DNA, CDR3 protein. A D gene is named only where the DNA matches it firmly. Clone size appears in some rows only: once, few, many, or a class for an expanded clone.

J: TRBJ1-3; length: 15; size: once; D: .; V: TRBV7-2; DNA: TGTGCCAGCAGCTTAGGACGGAGCTCTGGAAACACCATATATTTT; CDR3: CASSLGRSSGNTIYF
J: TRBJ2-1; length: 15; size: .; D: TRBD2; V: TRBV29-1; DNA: TGCAGCGTTGACCTAGCGGGGGGCGGCAATACGATTCAGTTCTTC; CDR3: CSVDLAGGGNTIQFF
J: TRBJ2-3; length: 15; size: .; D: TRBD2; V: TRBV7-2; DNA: TGTGCCAGCAGTTTTAGAGCGGGAGGGCACGATACGCAGTATTTT; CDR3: CASSFRAGGHDTQYF
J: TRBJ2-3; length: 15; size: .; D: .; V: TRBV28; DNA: TGTGCCAGCCGAGGAGTAGCGGCTAGCACAGATACGCAGTATTTT; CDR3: CASRGVAASTDTQYF
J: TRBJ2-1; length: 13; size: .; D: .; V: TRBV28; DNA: TGTGCCAGCAGTTTGCACGAGACAGCCACCTTGTTCTTC; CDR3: CASSLHETATLFF
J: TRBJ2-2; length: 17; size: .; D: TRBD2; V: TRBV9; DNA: TGTGCCAGCAGCTCCTCTCTAGCGGGAGTATCAACCGGGGAGCTGTTTTTT; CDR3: CASSSSLAGVSTGELFF
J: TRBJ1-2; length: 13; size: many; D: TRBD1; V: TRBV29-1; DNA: TGCAGCGTCGCAAACAGGGGGGCGGGTGGCTACACCTTC; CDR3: CSVANRGAGGYTF
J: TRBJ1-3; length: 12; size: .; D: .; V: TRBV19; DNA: TGTGCCAGTAGGCGGACTGGAAACACCATATATTTT; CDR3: CASRRTGNTIYF
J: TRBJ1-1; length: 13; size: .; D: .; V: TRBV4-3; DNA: TGCGCCAGCAGCCAAGACGCAGGAAGGGAAGCTTTCTTT; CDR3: CASSQDAGREAFF
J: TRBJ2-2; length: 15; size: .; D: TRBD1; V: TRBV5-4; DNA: TGTGCCAGCAGCTGGGACAGGGCGAACACCGGGGAGCTGTTTTTT; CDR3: CASSWDRANTGELFF
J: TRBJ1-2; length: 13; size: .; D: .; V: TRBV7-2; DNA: TGTGCCAGCAGCCAACAGGGCCGATATGGCTACACCTTC; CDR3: CASSQQGRYGYTF
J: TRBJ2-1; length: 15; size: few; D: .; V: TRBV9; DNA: TGTGCCAGCAGCGTAACCGGCGGGGCGTACAATGAGCAGTTCTTC; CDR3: CASSVTGGAYNEQFF
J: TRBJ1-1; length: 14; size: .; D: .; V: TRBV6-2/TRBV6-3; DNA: TGTGCCAGCAGCCCATCAGGGGCCTGGGCTGAAGCTTTCTTT; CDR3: CASSPSGAWAEAFF
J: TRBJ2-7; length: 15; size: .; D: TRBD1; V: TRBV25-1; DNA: TGTGCCAGCAGCTTAACGACAGGGATGACCTACGAGCAGTACTTC; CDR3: CASSLTTGMTYEQYF
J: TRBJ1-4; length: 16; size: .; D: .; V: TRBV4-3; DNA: TGCGCCAGCAGCCAAGATGTTGAGGGGGTTAATGAAAAACTGTTTTTT; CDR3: CASSQDVEGVNEKLFF
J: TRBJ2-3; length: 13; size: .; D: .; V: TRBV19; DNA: TGTGCCTCACGGGCAGGGATAGGAGATACGCAGTATTTT; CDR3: CASRAGIGDTQYF
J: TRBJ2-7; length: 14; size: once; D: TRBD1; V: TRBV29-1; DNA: TGCAGCGTTGAAGCGGACAGGGGGGCAGGGGAGCAGTACTTC; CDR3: CSVEADRGAGEQYF
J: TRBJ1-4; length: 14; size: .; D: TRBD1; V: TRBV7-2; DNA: TGTGCCAGCAGCTCGGGACAGTATAATGAAAAACTGTTTTTT; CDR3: CASSSGQYNEKLFF
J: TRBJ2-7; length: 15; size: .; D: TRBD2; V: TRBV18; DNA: TGTGCCAGCTCACCTCTAGCGGGAGTGCAATACGAGCAGTACTTC; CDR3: CASSPLAGVQYEQYF
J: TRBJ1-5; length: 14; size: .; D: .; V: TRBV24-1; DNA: TGTGCCACCAGTGATTCGGGGGGGGATCAGCCCCAGCATTTT; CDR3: CATSDSGGDQPQHF
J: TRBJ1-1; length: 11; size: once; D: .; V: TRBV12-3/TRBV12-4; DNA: TGTGCCAGCACCCGAGGCACTGAAGCTTTCTTT; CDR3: CASTRGTEAFF
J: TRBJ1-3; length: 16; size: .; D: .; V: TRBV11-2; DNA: TGTGCCAGCAGCATCCGGGGGGTAGAGTCTGGAAACACCATATATTTT; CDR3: CASSIRGVESGNTIYF
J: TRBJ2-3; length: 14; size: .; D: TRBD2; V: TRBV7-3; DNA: TGTGCCAGCCATAGCGGGGGGCGCACAGATACGCAGTATTTT; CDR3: CASHSGGRTDTQYF
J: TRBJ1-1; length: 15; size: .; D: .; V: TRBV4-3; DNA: TGCGCCAGCAGCCAAGGTCTCAGAGGTAACACTGAAGCTTTCTTT; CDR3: CASSQGLRGNTEAFF
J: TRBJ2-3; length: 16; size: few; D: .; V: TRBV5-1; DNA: TGCGCCAGCAGCTTGGGGGACGGAGGGGAGACAGATACGCAGTATTTT; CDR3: CASSLGDGGETDTQYF
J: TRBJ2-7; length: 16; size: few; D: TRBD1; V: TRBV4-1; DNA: TGCGCCAGCAGCCAGCCTCGCGGGACAGGGGGCCACGAGCAGTACTTC; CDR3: CASSQPRGTGGHEQYF
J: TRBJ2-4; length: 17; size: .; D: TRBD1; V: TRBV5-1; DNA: TGCGCCAGCAGCTTGGCCGGGACAGGGGGCCTAGGAAACATTCAGTACTTC; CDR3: CASSLAGTGGLGNIQYF
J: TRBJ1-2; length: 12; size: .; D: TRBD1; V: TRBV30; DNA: TGTGCCTGGGGGACAGGGGCTTATGGCTACACCTTC; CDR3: CAWGTGAYGYTF
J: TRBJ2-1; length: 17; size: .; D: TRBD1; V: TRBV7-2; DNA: TGTGCCAGCAGCTTAGGAGGGGGCCTATGGTCCTACAATGAGCAGTTCTTC; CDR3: CASSLGGGLWSYNEQFF
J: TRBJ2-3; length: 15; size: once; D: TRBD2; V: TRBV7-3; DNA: TGTGCCAGCAGCGCAGGACTAGGCCCCCCGGATACGCAGTATTTT; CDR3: CASSAGLGPPDTQYF
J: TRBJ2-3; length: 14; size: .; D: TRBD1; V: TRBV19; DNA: TGTGCCAGTAGTACCACAGGGGGCAGAGATACGCAGTATTTT; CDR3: CASSTTGGRDTQYF
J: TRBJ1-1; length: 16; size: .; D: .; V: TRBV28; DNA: TGTGCCAGCAGTAGTCCCGGGACGGGACAGAACACTGAAGCTTTCTTT; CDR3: CASSSPGTGQNTEAFF
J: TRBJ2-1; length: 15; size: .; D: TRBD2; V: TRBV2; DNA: TGTGCCAGCACCCAGTGGGGGGGCTCCTACAATGAGCAGTTCTTC; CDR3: CASTQWGGSYNEQFF
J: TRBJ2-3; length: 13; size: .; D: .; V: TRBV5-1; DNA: TGCGCCAGCAGCTTGGACCGAGAGGATACGCAGTATTTT; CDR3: CASSLDREDTQYF
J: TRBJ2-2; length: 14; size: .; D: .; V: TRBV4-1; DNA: TGCGCCAGCAGCCAAGATCTCCGGACCGGGGAGCTGTTTTTT; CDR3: CASSQDLRTGELFF
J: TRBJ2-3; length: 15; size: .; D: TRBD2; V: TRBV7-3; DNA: TGTGCCAGCAGCACCACTAGCGATAGCACAGATACGCAGTATTTT; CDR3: CASSTTSDSTDTQYF
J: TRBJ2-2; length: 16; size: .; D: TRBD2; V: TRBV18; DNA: TGTGCCAGCTCCGCCGCGGGAGGGGAGAACACCGGGGAGCTGTTTTTT; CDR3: CASSAAGGENTGELFF
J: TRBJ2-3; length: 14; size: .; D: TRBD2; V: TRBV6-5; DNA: TGTGCCAGCAGAACTCTAGCGGACACAGATACGCAGTATTTT; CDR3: CASRTLADTDTQYF
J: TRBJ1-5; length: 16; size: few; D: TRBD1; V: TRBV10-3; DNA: TGTGCCATCAGTGACGGGACAGGGTTTAGCAATCAGCCCCAGCATTTT; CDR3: CAISDGTGFSNQPQHF
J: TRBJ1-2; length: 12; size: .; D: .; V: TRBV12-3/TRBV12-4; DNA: TGTGCCAGCAGTTTAGGAGAGGGTGGCTACACCTTC; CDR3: CASSLGEGGYTF
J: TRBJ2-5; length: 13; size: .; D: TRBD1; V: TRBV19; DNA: TGTGCCAGTCAAAAGAACAGGGGAGAGACCCAGTACTTC; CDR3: CASQKNRGETQYF